Shown below are 26 T cell receptor beta chains from a single sample sequenced in a study of spatial heterogeneity in lung cancer. TCRdb reprocessed the 5' RACE reads via MiXCR and lists one record per CDR3 protein. The sample lists under 100,000 distinct CDR3 sequences; 7.5% to 10% were seen once. Noted time point: sample taken at primary tumor resection. Frozen PBMC, nontumor lung or tumor provided whole RNA, which was sequenced unsorted. Sequences were derived from PBMCs, sampled at surgery. The receptors come from a male donor with early-stage non-small cell lung cancer.

This clonotype was seen ten or more times. This chain connects TRBV6-5 to TRBJ2-1, with 10 bases identical to TRBD1. CDR1 MNHEY and CDR2 SVGAGI come from the germline V gene. The CDR3 length is 16 residues. Unmatched junction bases numbered 4, after V lost 0 bases and J lost 5 bases. This chain's CDR3 is CASSYSGTGVNNEQFF. CDR3 bases: TGTGCCAGCAGTTACTCCGGGACAGGGGTTAACAATGAGCAGTTCTTC.

In this sample, this clonotype turned up many times. The V and J genes are TRBV5-4 and TRBJ2-3, with TRBD2 matching 11 bases. This CDR3 has 17 residues. Germline V lookup: CDR1 SGHNT, CDR2 YYREEE (reference sequence). Trimming took 0 bases from V and 3 from J; bases not matched to a gene: 6. CDR3 amino acids: CASSLAKGTSGTDTQYF. The CDR3 DNA reads as TGTGCCAGCAGCTTGGCCAAAGGGACTAGCGGAACAGATACGCAGTATTTT.

About this clonotype: At one boundary the junction diverges from the germline segment, which might be a read error. The chain employs TRBV5-1 and TRBJ2-7, with a tentative D call TRBD2 (6 bases). The CDR3 loop spans 14 amino acids. Germline CDR1 and CDR2: SGHRS and YFSETQ. The CDR3 DNA is TGCGCCGGCAGCTTGGCGGGGCAGAGCGACGAGCAGTACTTC. Translated: CAGSLAGQSDEQYF.

This clonotype was picked up many times. This chain uses TRBV6-2 or TRBV6-3 with TRBJ2-7; no definite D call. V was trimmed by 5 bases and J by 3 bases, leaving 5 bases between them. Germline-derived CDR1 and CDR2 are MNHEY and SVGEGT. The length of the CDR3 is 11 residues. The CDR3 DNA is TGTGCCAGCAGTAACTACTACGAGCAGTACTTC. Its translation: CASSNYYEQYF.

This clonotype has a handful of counts. The V gene is TRBV20-1, the J gene TRBJ2-7; 8 bases line up with TRBD1. The CDR3 is 15 residues long. Germline trimming cut 4 bases from V and 0 bases from J; bases unmatched to any gene: 8. Germline values: CDR1 DFQATT, CDR2 SNEGSKA (reference sequence). CDR3 sequence: CSATTQGGSSYEQYF. DNA for the CDR3: TGCAGTGCTACGACACAGGGGGGCAGCTCCTACGAGCAGTACTTC.

This clonotype was picked up a small number of times. This chain links TRBV7-9 with TRBJ1-1, with D unresolved. Trimming took off 4 bases at V and 4 bases at J, with 16 bases between the two ends. CDR1 and CDR2 (germline): SEHNR, FQNEAQ (reference sequence). The CDR3 extends over 15 amino acids. The CDR3 nucleotides read TGTGCCAGCAGCTCAGGAACGGGGTCGGGCACTGAAGCTTTCTTT. It is translated as CASSSGTGSGTEAFF.

V gene TRBV20-1 combines with J gene TRBJ1-6, with D unresolved. This CDR3 spans 16 amino acids. The ends were cut back, 0 bases at V and 0 bases at J, with 9 bases in the middle. CDR1 is DFQATT and CDR2 is SNEGSKA in the germline V gene (reference sequence). Here the CDR3 reads CSARDGRSSYNSPLHF. Written as DNA, the CDR3 is TGCAGTGCTAGAGATGGACGGAGCTCCTATAATTCACCCCTCCACTTT.

This chain connects TRBV6-5 to TRBJ1-6; 8 bases fit TRBD1. Germline CDR1 MNHEY, CDR2 SVGAGI. Trimming cost V 5 bases and J 11 bases; bases outside gene matches: 14. The CDR3 totals 16 residues. DNA of the CDR3: TGTGCCAGCAGTCCCCCCCCTGGACAGGGTCAACCACCCCTCCACTTT. This gives the protein CASSPPPGQGQPPLHF.

This clonotype was picked up a small number of times. The V gene is TRBV4-3, the J gene TRBJ2-2; D perhaps matches TRBD1 (5 bases). Between the trimmed V and J ends, which lost 1 base and 7 bases, there was a span of 16 bases. The V gene's germline CDR1 is LGHNA and CDR2 YSLEER. The CDR3 length is 16 residues. CDR3 loop: CASSQGQGQRVGELFF. The CDR3 DNA reads TGCGCCAGCAGCCAAGGGCAGGGTCAGCGAGTCGGGGAGCTGTTTTTT.

This clonotype was seen more than once but under ten times. J is TRBJ2-5 and V is TRBV7-2, with D unclear. CDR3 size: 13 residues. V lost 2 bases and J 4 bases, leaving 8 bases between the germline ends. CDR1 and CDR2 (germline): SGHTA, FQGNSA. Here the CDR3 DNA reads TGTGCCAGCAGCTTACTCGGCGCAGAGACCCAGTACTTC. Its translation is CASSLLGAETQYF.

By share, this clonotype ranks as medium-sized. The chain combines TRBV7-9 with TRBJ2-3, with D possibly matching TRBD1 (5 bases). This CDR3 is 15 amino acids long. The V and J ends lost 4 bases and 2 bases respectively, with 13 bases between them. Germline V lookup: CDR1 SEHNR, CDR2 FQNEAQ (reference sequence). The CDR3 coding sequence is TGTGCCAGCAGCTATCAGGGCGGTGTCACAGATACGCAGTATTTT. It translates to CASSYQGGVTDTQYF. The full variable domain, rest sourced from reference TRBV7-9 and TRBJ2-3, is DTGVSQNPRHKITKRGQNVTFRCDPISEHNRLYWYRQTLGQGPEFLTYFQNEAQLEKSRLLSDRFSAERPKGSFSTLEIQRTEQGDSAMYLCASSYQGGVTDTQYFGPGTRLTVL.

Here the CDR3 reads CASSLSGRGSYEQYF. In DNA, the CDR3 is TGTGCCAGCAGCTTGAGCGGGAGAGGAAGCTACGAGCAGTACTTC. The chain joins TRBV7-6 to TRBJ2-7; 8 bases agree with TRBD2. The CDR3 sequence is 15 residues long. CDR1 SGHVS and CDR2 FNYEAQ come from the germline V gene. Trimming removed 3 bases from V and 3 bases from J; junction bases left unmatched: 7.

This chain uses TRBV2 with TRBJ2-2; D might be TRBD2 (6 bases). Germline V CDR1 and CDR2: SNHLY, FYNNEI. The germline V and J ends were trimmed by 8 bases and 6 bases, with 13 bases remaining between them. The CDR3 totals 13 residues. CDR3 DNA: TGTGCCAGCCAGGGTCCGGGAGCCGGGGAGCTGTTTTTT. Translating it yields CASQGPGAGELFF.

The table lists this clonotype with a few counts. The chain carries TRBV11-1 and TRBJ1-2; TRBD1 agrees at 9 bases. The CDR3 consists of 13 residues. Germline V gene data show CDR1 as SGHAT and CDR2 as FQDESV (reference sequence). Trimming took 5 bases from V and 6 from J; bases not matched to a gene: 4. CDR3 sequence (DNA): TGTGCCAGCAGCGAGGACAGGGGAGATGGCTACACCTTC. It codes for CASSEDRGDGYTF.

The chain carries TRBV11-2 and TRBJ2-1; 9 bases match TRBD2. The CDR3 contains 16 residues. The germline V gene encodes CDR1 SGHAT and CDR2 FQNNGV. J gave up 8 bases and V 7 bases, and 15 bases lay outside the gene matches. CDR3 residues: CASKPNGLAGLHEQFF. CDR3 bases: TGTGCCAGCAAACCAAACGGGCTAGCGGGGTTACATGAGCAGTTCTTC.

This clonotype has at least ten counts. J is TRBJ2-3 and V is TRBV5-1, with D uncertain. Germline values: CDR1 SGHRS, CDR2 YFSETQ. With 7 bases removed from V and 2 bases from J, the gap between germline ends came to 11 bases. The CDR3 spans 13 residues. CDR3: CASQPTSTDTQYF. CDR3 coding DNA: TGCGCCAGCCAGCCTACTTCCACAGATACGCAGTATTTT.

The sample holds a few counts of this clonotype. This sequence joins TRBV28 and TRBJ2-4, with 8 bases aligning to TRBD1. Unmatched junction bases numbered 4, after V lost 4 bases and J lost 5 bases. Per the germline V gene, CDR1 is MDHEN and CDR2 is SYDVKM. The CDR3 has 14 amino acids. The CDR3 protein is CASSSPGQENIQYF. CDR3 DNA sequence: TGTGCCAGCAGTTCCCCGGGACAGGAAAACATTCAGTACTTC.

This clonotype turned up a few times. The chain recombines TRBV4-1 with TRBJ2-7; 9 nucleotides line up with TRBD1. J gave up 4 bases and V 2 bases, and 9 bases lay outside the gene matches. This CDR3 comprises 16 residues. CDR1 MGHRA and CDR2 YSYEKL come from the germline V gene. CDR3 region: CASSQTRTGEGYEQYF. The CDR3 DNA sequence: TGCGCCAGCAGCCAAACTCGGACAGGGGAAGGGTACGAGCAGTACTTC.

Of note for this clonotype: A much larger clone sits a single nucleotide away, making a read error possible. V usage is TRBV6-2 or TRBV6-3 and J usage is TRBJ1-2; D is undetermined. The CDR3 consists of 15 residues. Germline V gives CDR1 MNHEY, CDR2 SVGEGT. The CDR3 DNA reads TGTGCCAGCAGTTCCCCTGGGAACGCTAACCATGGCTACACCTTC. Protein: CASSSPGNANHGYTF.

This clonotype was recorded at least ten times. This chain joins TRBV29-1 and TRBJ2-4; 10 bases fit TRBD1. Germline CDR1 is SQVTM and CDR2 is ANQGSEA. Trimming cost V 4 bases and J 2 bases; bases outside gene matches: 2. This CDR3 has 14 amino acids. The CDR3 coding sequence is TGCAGCGTTGCGACAGGGGGCACCAAAAACATTCAGTACTTC. This encodes CSVATGGTKNIQYF.

This clonotype showed up many times. V is TRBV5-1 and J is TRBJ1-1, with a possible D match to TRBD1 (6 bases). V was cut by 4 bases and J by 0 bases, with 16 bases left in between. CDR1 is SGHRS, CDR2 YFSETQ, per germline. There are 16 residues in the CDR3. CDR3 in DNA: TGCGCCAGCAGCCCGATTACAGGGCTCCTGAACACTGAAGCTTTCTTT. Its translation: CASSPITGLLNTEAFF.

The sample holds many counts of this clonotype. The V gene is TRBV9, the J gene TRBJ1-2, with D possibly TRBD1 on 5 matching bases. Germline CDR1 is SGDLS and CDR2 is YYNGEE. This CDR3 spans 13 amino acids. V was cut by 3 bases and J by 2 bases, with 8 bases left in between. CDR3 protein: CASSGQPNYGYTF. The DNA of the CDR3 is TGTGCCAGCAGCGGACAGCCGAACTATGGCTACACCTTC.

In the case of this clonotype: Mismatch with germline at one junction end may stem from a read error. This chain joins TRBV2 and TRBJ2-5, with D possibly being TRBD2 (5 bases). CDR1 SNHLY and CDR2 FYNNEI come from the germline V gene. This CDR3 is 14 amino acids long. The CDR3 protein is CASSQLVGRESQYF. The DNA for the CDR3 is TGTGCCAGCAGTCAACTAGTGGGCAGAGAGTCCCAGTACTTC.

The V gene is TRBV29-1, the J gene TRBJ1-5; D gene ambiguous. Looked up from germline, CDR1 is SQVTM and CDR2 is ANQGSEA. This CDR3 is built from 12 residues. Between the trimmed V and J ends, which lost 4 bases and 4 bases, there was a span of 8 bases. The DNA for the CDR3 is TGCAGCGTTGGTTGGGGAAATCAGCCCCAGCATTTT. Translating gives CSVGWGNQPQHF.

This clonotype was seen a handful of times. This chain connects TRBV20-1 to TRBJ1-1; the D gene is possibly TRBD1 (6 bases). Germline lookup yields CDR1 DFQATT and CDR2 SNEGSKA (reference sequence). The CDR3 runs 14 residues. V was shortened by 6 bases and J by 0 bases, with 14 bases between the two germline ends. The DNA for the CDR3 is TGCAGTGCCGCTTGGACAGCAATGAACACTGAAGCTTTCTTT. It specifies CSAAWTAMNTEAFF.

In its sample, this clonotype was seen many times. The gene calls are TRBV7-9 and TRBJ2-7; 8 nucleotides align to TRBD1. Looked up from germline, CDR1 is SEHNR and CDR2 is FQNEAQ (reference sequence). This CDR3 has 16 residues. V dropped 5 bases and J dropped 5; count of bases not matched to a gene: 14. The CDR3 is CASSPTLDRAWHEQYF. Written as DNA, the CDR3 is TGTGCCAGCAGCCCCACCCTGGACAGGGCTTGGCACGAGCAGTACTTC.